The sequence of this T cell receptor (beta chain) was determined in a study of cytomegalovirus exposure and HLA in healthy donors. This PCR relied on a set of 60 Vbeta primers and 13 Jbeta primers. Only in-frame clones appear in the TCRdb table, and some are missing; sequencing was by immunoSEQ multiplex PCR. This table has 74,000 or so clones, roughly 80% appearing once. Germline CDR1 and CDR2: SNHLY and FYNNEI. The CDR3 loop spans 15 amino acids. The ends lost 1 base at V and 6 bases at J; junction bases unmatched: 3. The rearrangement uses TRBV2 and TRBJ1-5, with 10 bases aligning to TRBD1. This clonotype was sampled from a woman aged 35 to 49 in good health and CMV-seronegative. The sequenced sample consisted of PBMCs. The CDR3 here is CASSEDRQGAQPQHF. The CDR3 DNA reads TGTGCCAGCAGTGAAGATCGACAGGGGGCTCAGCCCCAGCATTTT.